These 24 T cell receptor beta chains originate from one sample sequenced in a study of blood T cell dynamics during melanoma immunotherapy. Time point noted: week 3, after first cycle of checkpoint inhibitor. Sequenced by immunoSEQ multiplex PCR; TCRdb stores in-frame clones only, minus some. This repertoire shows some 20,000 clones, approximately 90% found once; its top ten account for around 7%. This sample comprised blood, obtained from a patient treated with checkpoint blockade. These receptors originate from a human donor with melanoma.

V usage is TRBV2 and J usage is TRBJ1-2; D is unresolved. Germline CDR1 is SNHLY and CDR2 is FYNNEI. CDR3 size: 16 residues. V was clipped by 6 bases and J by 4 bases, with 21 bases between them. The CDR3 nucleotides are TGTGCCAGCAGAGGACTTGAGACACAAGGAGGCTATGGCTACACCTTC. This translates into CASRGLETQGGYGYTF.

As DNA, the CDR3 is TGTGCCACCAGCAGAGAAAGGGGCGAAATGACTAGCGGAAACACCGGGGAGCTGTTTTTT. This translates into CATSRERGEMTSGNTGELFF. The chain links TRBV15 to TRBJ2-2, with 9 bases that match TRBD2. Germline loops: CDR1 LNHNV, CDR2 YYDKDF (reference sequence). There are 20 residues in the CDR3. J lost 2 bases, V lost 0 bases, and 13 bases had no gene match.

The rearrangement links TRBV19 to TRBJ2-5; 8 positions match TRBD1. Looked up from germline, CDR1 is LNHDA and CDR2 is SQIVND (reference sequence). Losses at the gene ends were 5 bases for V and 5 bases for J; bases not matched to a gene: 7. The CDR3 runs 14 residues. CDR3 protein: CASSEGQGQETQYF. In DNA form, the CDR3 reads TGTGCCAGTAGTGAAGGACAGGGTCAGGAGACCCAGTACTTC.

The chain has TRBV6-1 and TRBJ1-5, with D perhaps matching TRBD1 (5 bases). This CDR3 is 16 amino acids long. The V end lost 2 bases, the J end lost 3 bases, and 14 bases lay between the germline ends. Per germline, CDR1 MNHNS and CDR2 SASEGT. For the CDR3, the DNA is TGTGCCAGCAGTGAAAGATCGGGACGGAACAATCAGCCCCAGCATTTT. Translation: CASSERSGRNNQPQHF.

V is TRBV19 and J is TRBJ2-3, with D possibly matching TRBD2 (6 bases). The germline V and J ends were trimmed by 3 bases and 2 bases, with 9 bases remaining between them. The CDR3 length is 14 residues. Looked up from germline, CDR1 is LNHDA and CDR2 is SQIVND (reference sequence). CDR3 sequence: CASSMEGFTDTQYF. The CDR3 coding sequence is TGTGCCAGTAGTATGGAGGGATTCACAGATACGCAGTATTTT.

This chain links TRBV5-8 with TRBJ2-1; no reliable D call. From germline, CDR1 is SGHTS and CDR2 YDEGEE. This CDR3 spans 16 amino acids. Trimming cost V 2 bases and J 10 bases, with 22 bases left between them. CDR3 nucleotides: TGTGCCAGCAGCTTCCCGATTTACCGGGCCCCCAGGGAGCAGTTCTTC. This translates into CASSFPIYRAPREQFF.

The chain links TRBV2 to TRBJ2-1, with 9 bases matching TRBD1. The ends lost 7 bases at V and 6 bases at J; junction bases unmatched: 10. Germline CDR1 is SNHLY and CDR2 is FYNNEI. The CDR3 totals 15 residues. The CDR3 spells CASNTLTGGFNEQFF. The CDR3 DNA sequence: TGTGCCAGCAATACGTTGACAGGGGGTTTCAATGAGCAGTTCTTC.

The count of this clone is one. V gene TRBV18 combines with J gene TRBJ2-7; 11 nucleotides align to TRBD2. The J segment lost 6 bases and the V segment lost 2 bases, leaving 3 bases of the junction unmatched. From germline, CDR1 is KGHSH and CDR2 LQKENI. There are 14 residues in the CDR3. CDR3 sequence: CASSPTSGSSEQYF. CDR3 sequence (DNA): TGTGCCAGCTCACCAACTAGCGGGAGCAGCGAGCAGTACTTC.

The gene calls are TRBV5-6 and TRBJ2-7; 8 nucleotides align to TRBD2. Germline CDR1 is SGHDT and CDR2 is YYEEEE. The CDR3 runs 17 residues. With 4 bases clipped from V and 2 bases from J, the junction kept 14 bases outside the gene matches. Here the CDR3 reads CASSPPFVLAEPYEQYF. The DNA for the CDR3 is TGTGCCAGCAGCCCCCCCTTTGTACTAGCGGAGCCCTACGAGCAGTACTTC.

The gene calls are TRBV5-6 and TRBJ2-7, with 7 nucleotides matching TRBD1. The V gene's germline CDR1 is SGHDT and CDR2 YYEEEE. The CDR3 has 15 amino acids. Unmatched junction bases numbered 5, after V lost 0 bases and J lost 2 bases. The CDR3 is CASSLGNRGAYEQYF. The CDR3 nucleotides are TGTGCCAGCAGCTTGGGGAACAGGGGCGCCTACGAGCAGTACTTC.

The chain has TRBV7-2 and TRBJ1-2, with a weak D call TRBD1 (6 bases). The CDR3 loop spans 14 amino acids. Germline CDR1 is SGHTA and CDR2 is FQGNSA. The germline V and J ends were trimmed by 1 base and 8 bases, with 14 bases remaining between them. The CDR3 is CASSLVPGAGGYTF. CDR3 coding DNA: TGTGCCAGCAGCTTAGTCCCAGGGGCGGGGGGCTACACCTTC.

The chain has TRBV6-5 and TRBJ2-7; D may be TRBD2 (6 bases). CDR3 length: 15 residues. V lost 4 bases, J lost 2 bases, and 15 bases lay in between. Germline V gene lookup returns CDR1 MNHEY and CDR2 SVGAGI. CDR3 residues: CASSLYTGGAYEQYF. DNA of the CDR3: TGTGCCAGCAGTTTATACACTGGAGGGGCCTACGAGCAGTACTTC.

CDR3: CASSWLLAASYEQYF. The CDR3, as DNA: TGTGCCAGCAGCTGGCTCCTAGCGGCCTCCTACGAGCAGTACTTC. The rearrangement joins TRBV5-4 to TRBJ2-7, with 7 bases fitting TRBD2. Germline CDR1 SGHNT, CDR2 YYREEE (reference sequence). V was clipped by 3 bases and J by 0 bases; unmatched bases: 6. CDR3 length equals 15 residues.

This clone is termed medium-sized (0.01 to 0.1%). This rearrangement joins TRBV6-1 to TRBJ1-1; possibly TRBD1 for D (5 bases). The CDR3 totals 13 residues. V was clipped by 8 bases and J by 0 bases, with 10 bases between them. Germline values: CDR1 MNHNS, CDR2 SASEGT. CDR3 region: CASPEQVNTEAFF. The CDR3 coding sequence is TGTGCCAGCCCAGAACAGGTGAACACTGAAGCTTTCTTT.

This chain uses TRBV30 with TRBJ1-1, with D perhaps TRBD1 (5 bases). This CDR3 spans 11 amino acids. Germline CDR1 is GTSNPN and CDR2 is SVGIG (reference sequence). Trimming stripped 5 bases from V and 8 bases from J, with 12 bases between. As DNA, the CDR3 is TGTGCCTGGTCTTTGACAGTGGAAGCTTTCTTT. This encodes CAWSLTVEAFF.

This clone was found a few times. This rearrangement joins TRBV6-5 to TRBJ1-5; no clear D. The CDR3 runs 15 residues. Trimming took 6 bases from V and 2 from J, leaving 14 bases between them. CDR1 MNHEY and CDR2 SVGAGI come from the germline V gene. CDR3: CASSPMRKGNQPQHF. The CDR3 region has the DNA TGTGCCAGCAGCCCAATGCGGAAGGGCAATCAGCCCCAGCATTTT.

The CDR3, as DNA: TGTGCCAGCTCAATGGGTAGAGTCGACTACGAGCAGTACTTC. Residues: CASSMGRVDYEQYF. The chain carries TRBV18 and TRBJ2-7; D ambiguous. V lost 5 bases and J lost 3, with 14 bases in between. The length of the CDR3 is 14 residues. CDR1 is KGHSH, CDR2 LQKENI, per germline.

V usage is TRBV7-9 and J usage is TRBJ1-1, with D unclear. This CDR3 contains 13 residues. The V gene lost 3 bases and the J gene lost 1 base, with 6 bases spanning the gap. Per the germline V gene, CDR1 is SEHNR and CDR2 is FQNEAQ (reference sequence). CDR3 sequence (DNA): TGTGCCAGCAGCTTTTCGGCGAACACTGAAGCTTTCTTT. This codes for CASSFSANTEAFF.

Points on this clone: One junction end does not reproduce the germline sequence, and a read error may be involved. The J gene is TRBJ1-1, the V gene TRBV28, with 7 bases aligning to TRBD1. This CDR3 is 15 amino acids long. Germline assignment: CDR1 MDHEN and CDR2 SYDVKM. CDR3 coding DNA: TGTGCCAGCAGTGGGGGGACAGCCCTGAAAACTGAAGCTTTCTTT. Its translation: CASSGGTALKTEAFF.

The rearrangement uses TRBV2 and TRBJ2-7; the D gene is possibly TRBD1 (6 bases). In germline, CDR1 is SNHLY, CDR2 FYNNEI. This CDR3 has 14 amino acids. V was pared by 8 bases and J by 0 bases, with 14 bases between. The CDR3 is CASHWDTISYEQYF. CDR3 DNA: TGTGCCAGCCATTGGGACACGATCTCCTACGAGCAGTACTTC.

This chain connects TRBV19 to TRBJ2-1; the D gene is possibly TRBD1 (5 bases). The CDR3 runs 17 residues. CDR1 LNHDA and CDR2 SQIVND come from the germline V gene (reference sequence). V was clipped by 5 bases and J by 0 bases, with 17 bases between them. The CDR3 loop is CASSAPVRAFSYNEQFF. As DNA, the CDR3 is TGTGCCAGTAGTGCGCCCGTCAGGGCTTTCTCCTACAATGAGCAGTTCTTC.

This sequence joins TRBV4-2 and TRBJ1-2, with D possibly TRBD1 on 5 matching bases. Germline CDR1 LGHNA, CDR2 YNFKEQ. The V and J ends lost 0 bases and 3 bases respectively, with 8 bases between them. The CDR3 has 14 residues. For the CDR3, the DNA is TGTGCCAGCAGCCAAGACGGGACTGACTATGGCTACACCTTC. As protein: CASSQDGTDYGYTF.

The genes are TRBV28 and TRBJ2-7; possible D gene TRBD1, 6 bases. The V and J ends lost 6 bases and 7 bases respectively, with 19 bases between them. The CDR3 has 14 amino acids. CDR1 MDHEN and CDR2 SYDVKM come from the germline V gene. Written as DNA, the CDR3 is TGTGCCAGCAGCGCCGATACAGGGAGAAGAGAGCAGTACTTC. Translation: CASSADTGRREQYF.

This sequence joins TRBV7-2 and TRBJ2-2, with D tentatively TRBD2 (6 bases). This CDR3 comprises 16 residues. Germline CDR1 is SGHTA and CDR2 is FQGNSA. The ends were cut back, 5 bases at V and 0 bases at J, with 13 bases in the middle. The CDR3 DNA is TGTGCCAGCAGCCAGAACGGCGGGGCGAACACCGGGGAGCTGTTTTTT. Translation gives CASSQNGGANTGELFF.